These 8 T cell receptor beta chains originate from one sample sequenced in a study of OX40 agonist ivuxolimab in advanced cancers. Sequenced by immunoSEQ multiplex PCR; TCRdb stores in-frame clones only, minus some. The sample consists of under 50,000 clones, 65% to 90% of them appearing once. Source: CD4+ or CD8+ T cells sorted from blood, taken in a trial of the OX40 agonist ivuxolimab. The receptors were gathered from an adult with an advanced solid tumor such as melanoma, head and neck, liver or kidney cancer.

The chain links TRBV28 to TRBJ2-5, with D possibly matching TRBD1 (5 bases). Germline values: CDR1 MDHEN, CDR2 SYDVKM. Trimming removed 10 bases at V and 4 bases at J, with 16 bases between. The CDR3 length is 13 residues. In DNA, the CDR3 is TGTGCCACCAACTGGGGCTCGCGAGAGACCCAGTACTTC. It yields the protein CATNWGSRETQYF.

The genes are TRBV4-3 and TRBJ2-7, with 10 positions matching TRBD1. CDR3 size: 14 residues. The trim removed 4 bases at V and 3 bases at J, leaving 3 bases unmatched. Germline CDR1 and CDR2: LGHNA and YSLEER. The CDR3 here is CASSPGQGRYEQYF. DNA for the CDR3: TGCGCCAGCAGCCCGGGACAGGGGCGCTACGAGCAGTACTTC.

The chain uses TRBV4-1 and TRBJ2-7; D possibly matches TRBD1 or TRBD2 (5 bases each). Germline assignment: CDR1 MGHRA and CDR2 YSYEKL. The CDR3 extends over 16 amino acids. V lost 5 bases to trimming and J lost 6 bases, with 23 bases between them. The CDR3 protein is CASSGSRVISVGEQYF. Written as DNA, the CDR3 is TGCGCCAGCAGCGGGAGCAGGGTAATCTCGGTTGGCGAGCAGTACTTC.

The V and J genes are TRBV5-1 and TRBJ2-2; 15 bases map to TRBD2. This CDR3 is built from 15 residues. CDR1 SGHRS and CDR2 YFSETQ come from the germline V gene. J was trimmed by 6 bases and V by 4 bases; bases with no gene match: 1. The CDR3 reads CASSRTSGRAGELFF. The CDR3 coding sequence is TGCGCCAGCAGCAGGACTAGCGGGAGGGCCGGGGAGCTGTTTTTT.

In this sample, this clone turned up once. The junction departs from germline at one end; a sequencing error may be responsible. V gene TRBV5-4 combines with J gene TRBJ2-5; D is ambiguous. Germline V CDR1 and CDR2: SGHNT, YYREEE (reference sequence). CDR3 length: 13 amino acids. This CDR3 reads CASRGYDQETQYF. For the CDR3, the DNA is TGTGCCAGCAGGGGCTACGACCAGGAGACCCAGTACTTC.

The chain employs TRBV20-1 and TRBJ2-1; D is unresolved. CDR3 length: 11 residues. V gave up 3 bases and J gave up 5 bases, with 5 bases separating them. Germline CDR1 is DFQATT and CDR2 is SNEGSKA (reference sequence). DNA of the CDR3: TGCAGTGCTAGGCGGCACAATGAGCAGTTCTTC. It codes for CSARRHNEQFF.

V and J are TRBV4-1 and TRBJ2-1; 7 bases match TRBD2. The germline V gene encodes CDR1 MGHRA and CDR2 YSYEKL. This CDR3 region has 16 residues. After removal of 0 bases from V and 4 bases from J, the junction contained 6 bases not matched to a gene. DNA of the CDR3: TGCGCCAGCAGCCAAGAGGGCCAGCGGGGTTACAATGAGCAGTTCTTC. It encodes CASSQEGQRGYNEQFF.

The chain joins TRBV29-1 to TRBJ2-1; TRBD2 agrees at 13 bases. Germline loops: CDR1 SQVTM, CDR2 ANQGSEA. The CDR3 is made up of 15 amino acids. V was pared by 7 bases and J by 9 bases, with 12 bases of the junction left unmatched. CDR3 residues: CSGDPGLAGYGEQFF. The CDR3 DNA reads TGCAGCGGCGATCCGGGACTAGCGGGATACGGTGAGCAGTTCTTC.